This TCR beta chain was recorded in a study of somatic mutations in cytotoxic T cells in rheumatoid arthritis. At the level of the study: After diagnosis, patient blood (about 30 ml EDTA) was drawn right away, before any treatment was given. Sorted by flow to nearly 100% purity were some V beta antibody-stained T-cell populations, including V beta1+ cells sequenced for TCRB.

The CDR3 is 15 amino acids. V dropped 5 bases and J dropped 4; count of bases not matched to a gene: 7. Germline values: CDR1 MNHEY, CDR2 SMNVEV (reference sequence). Study-level points and caveats: For about an eighth of the 65 patients, a single CD8+ clone accounted for more than 20% of CD8+ cells.

Some clones are missing from TCRdb's copy, which holds only in-frame ones; the method was immunoSEQ multiplex PCR. The sample lists 3,000 to 4,500 clones; roughly 80% were seen once. A note on this clone: Antigen specificity is unknown.

Sequences were obtained from CD8+ T cells sorted from blood. The receptor's source is a man aged 40-49 years with rheumatoid arthritis. The V call is TRBV27, the J call TRBJ1-5, with 8 bases lining up with TRBD1. The CDR3 coding sequence is TGTGCCAGCAGTCTAGATTGGACAGGGAATCAGCCCCAGCATTTT. Translation: CASSLDWTGNQPQHF.